This T cell receptor (beta chain) is drawn from a study of PD-1 blockade in classical Hodgkin lymphoma. As for the study in general: Patients were dosed intravenously with nivolumab at 3 mg/kg every 2 weeks.

The assay was immunoSEQ multiplex PCR, and TCRdb's table has in-frame clones only and misses some. Among approximately 26,000 clones listed, about 80% were seen once. Time point noted: cycle 4 day 1 (C4D1), after six to seven weeks of nivolumab. Each patient relapsed following autologous stem cell transplantation, and prior brentuximab vedotin exposure differed. The V gene's germline CDR1 is LNHDA and CDR2 SQIVND (reference sequence). V lost 4 bases, J lost 1 base, and 5 bases lay in between. The CDR3 length is 13 residues. Of note for this clone: Antigen unknown.

Study-wide results and limits: Reports described newly diagnosed patients as having lower baseline TCR diversity than healthy donors.

The rearrangement joins TRBV19 to TRBJ2-1; D gene uncertain. The sequence came from a human donor with classical Hodgkin lymphoma. The sample in question was peripheral blood mononuclear cells (PBMCs), obtained before the fourth cycle of nivolumab. The CDR3 loop is CASSKISYNEQFF. CDR3 in DNA: TGTGCCAGTAGTAAGATTTCCTACAATGAGCAGTTCTTC.